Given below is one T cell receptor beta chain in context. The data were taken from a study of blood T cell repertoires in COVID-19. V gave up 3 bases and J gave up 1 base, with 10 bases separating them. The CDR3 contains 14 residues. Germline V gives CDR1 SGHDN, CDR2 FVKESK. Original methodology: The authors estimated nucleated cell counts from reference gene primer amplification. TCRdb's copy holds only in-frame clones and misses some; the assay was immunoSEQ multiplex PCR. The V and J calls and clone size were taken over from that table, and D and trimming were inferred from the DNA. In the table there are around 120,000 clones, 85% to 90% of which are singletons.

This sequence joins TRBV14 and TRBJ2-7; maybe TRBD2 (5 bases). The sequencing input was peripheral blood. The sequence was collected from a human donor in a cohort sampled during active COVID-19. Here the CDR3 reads CASSHAGNSYEQYF. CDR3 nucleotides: TGTGCCAGCAGCCATGCCGGGAATTCCTACGAGCAGTACTTC. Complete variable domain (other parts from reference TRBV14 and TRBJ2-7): EAGVTQFPSHSVIEKGQTVTLRCDPISGHDNLYWYRRVMGKEIKFLLHFVKESKQDESGMPNNRFLAERTGGTYSTLKVQPAELEDSGVYFCASSHAGNSYEQYFGPGTRLTVT.